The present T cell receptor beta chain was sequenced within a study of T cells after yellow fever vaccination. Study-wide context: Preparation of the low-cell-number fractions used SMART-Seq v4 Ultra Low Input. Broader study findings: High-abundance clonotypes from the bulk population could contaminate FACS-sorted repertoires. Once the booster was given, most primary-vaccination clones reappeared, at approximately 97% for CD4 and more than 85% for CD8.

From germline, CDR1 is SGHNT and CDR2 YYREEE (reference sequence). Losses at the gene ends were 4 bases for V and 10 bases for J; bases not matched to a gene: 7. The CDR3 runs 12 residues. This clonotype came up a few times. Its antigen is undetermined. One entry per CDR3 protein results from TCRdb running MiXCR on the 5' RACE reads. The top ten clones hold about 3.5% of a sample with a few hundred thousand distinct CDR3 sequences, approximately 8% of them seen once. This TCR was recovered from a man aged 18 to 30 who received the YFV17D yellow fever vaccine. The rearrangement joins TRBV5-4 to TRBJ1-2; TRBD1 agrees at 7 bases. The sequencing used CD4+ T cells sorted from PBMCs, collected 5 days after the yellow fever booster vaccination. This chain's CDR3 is CASSRQGGDYTF. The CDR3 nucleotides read TGTGCCAGCAGCAGACAGGGAGGGGACTACACCTTC.